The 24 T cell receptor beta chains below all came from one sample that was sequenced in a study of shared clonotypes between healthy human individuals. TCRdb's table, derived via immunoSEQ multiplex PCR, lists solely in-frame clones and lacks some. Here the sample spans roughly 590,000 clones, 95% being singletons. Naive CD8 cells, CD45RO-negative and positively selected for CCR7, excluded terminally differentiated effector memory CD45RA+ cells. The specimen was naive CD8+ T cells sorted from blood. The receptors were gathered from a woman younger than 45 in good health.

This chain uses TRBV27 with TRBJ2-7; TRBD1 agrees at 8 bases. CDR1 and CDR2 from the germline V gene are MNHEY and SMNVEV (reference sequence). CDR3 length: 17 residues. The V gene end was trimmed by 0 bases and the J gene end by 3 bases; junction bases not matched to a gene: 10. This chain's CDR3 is CASSLSSGTGAFYEQYF. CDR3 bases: TGTGCCAGCAGTTTATCTTCCGGGACAGGCGCCTTCTACGAGCAGTACTTC.

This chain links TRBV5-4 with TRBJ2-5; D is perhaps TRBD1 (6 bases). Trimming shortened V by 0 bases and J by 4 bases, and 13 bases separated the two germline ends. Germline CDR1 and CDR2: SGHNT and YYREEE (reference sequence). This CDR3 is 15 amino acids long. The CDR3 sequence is CASSLATGLRETQYF. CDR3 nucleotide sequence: TGTGCCAGCAGCTTGGCTACAGGGCTGAGAGAGACCCAGTACTTC.

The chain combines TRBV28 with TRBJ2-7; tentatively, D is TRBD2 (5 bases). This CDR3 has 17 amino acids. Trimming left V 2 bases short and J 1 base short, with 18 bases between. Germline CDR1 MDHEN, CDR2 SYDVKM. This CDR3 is CASSLKDWGSGSYEQYF. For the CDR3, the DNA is TGTGCCAGCAGTTTAAAGGATTGGGGAAGCGGATCCTACGAGCAGTACTTC.

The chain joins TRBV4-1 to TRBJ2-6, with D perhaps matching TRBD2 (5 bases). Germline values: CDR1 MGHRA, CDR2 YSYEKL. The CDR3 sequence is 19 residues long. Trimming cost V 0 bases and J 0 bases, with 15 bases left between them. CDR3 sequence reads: CASSQDEGALYSGANVLTF. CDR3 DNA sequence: TGCGCCAGCAGCCAAGATGAGGGAGCCTTATACTCTGGGGCCAACGTCCTGACTTTC.

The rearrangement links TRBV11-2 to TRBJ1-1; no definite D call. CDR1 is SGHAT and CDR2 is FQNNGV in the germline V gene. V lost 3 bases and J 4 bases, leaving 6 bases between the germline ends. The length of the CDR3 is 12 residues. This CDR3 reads CASSFTGTEAFF. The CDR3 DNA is TGTGCCAGCAGCTTTACGGGCACTGAAGCTTTCTTT.

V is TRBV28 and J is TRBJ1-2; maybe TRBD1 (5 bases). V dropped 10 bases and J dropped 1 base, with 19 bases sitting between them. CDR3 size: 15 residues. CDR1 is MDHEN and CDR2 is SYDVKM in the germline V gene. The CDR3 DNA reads TGTGCCACCCAACACCGGGACTCCGGTAACTATGGCTACACCTTC. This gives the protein CATQHRDSGNYGYTF.

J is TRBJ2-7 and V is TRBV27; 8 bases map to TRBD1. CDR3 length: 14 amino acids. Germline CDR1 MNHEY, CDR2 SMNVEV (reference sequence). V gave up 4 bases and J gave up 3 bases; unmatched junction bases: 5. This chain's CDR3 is CASSSRDRYYEQYF. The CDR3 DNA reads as TGTGCCAGCAGTTCCAGGGACAGGTACTACGAGCAGTACTTC.

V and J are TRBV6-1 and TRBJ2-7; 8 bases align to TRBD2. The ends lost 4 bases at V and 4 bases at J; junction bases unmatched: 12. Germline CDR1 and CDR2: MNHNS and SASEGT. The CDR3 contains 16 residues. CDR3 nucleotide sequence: TGTGCCAGCAGTGCAGGCCGGGGGGGGGCGTTGTACGAGCAGTACTTC. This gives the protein CASSAGRGGALYEQYF.

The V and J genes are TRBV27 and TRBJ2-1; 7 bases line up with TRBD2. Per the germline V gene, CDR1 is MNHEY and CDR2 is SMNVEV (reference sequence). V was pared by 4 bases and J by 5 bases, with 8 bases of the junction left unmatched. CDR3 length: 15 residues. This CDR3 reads CASSYRPGGNNEQFF. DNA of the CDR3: TGTGCCAGCAGTTACCGACCGGGAGGAAACAATGAGCAGTTCTTC.

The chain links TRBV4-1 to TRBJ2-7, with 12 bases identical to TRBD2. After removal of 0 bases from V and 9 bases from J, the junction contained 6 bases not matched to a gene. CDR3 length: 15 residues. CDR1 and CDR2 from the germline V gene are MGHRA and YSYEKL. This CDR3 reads CASSQDGLAGGLQYF. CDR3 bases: TGCGCCAGCAGCCAAGACGGTCTAGCGGGAGGGTTGCAGTACTTC.

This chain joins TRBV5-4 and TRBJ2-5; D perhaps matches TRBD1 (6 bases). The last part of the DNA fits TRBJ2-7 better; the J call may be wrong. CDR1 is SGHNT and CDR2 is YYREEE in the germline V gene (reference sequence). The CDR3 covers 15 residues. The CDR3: CASSLMTGISYEQYF. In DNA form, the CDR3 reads TGTGCCAGCAGCCTTATGACAGGTATCTCCTACGAGCAGTACTTC.

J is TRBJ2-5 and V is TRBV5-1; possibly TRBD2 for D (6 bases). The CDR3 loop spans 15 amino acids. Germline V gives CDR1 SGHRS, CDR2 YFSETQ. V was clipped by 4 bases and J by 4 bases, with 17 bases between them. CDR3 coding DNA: TGCGCCAGCAGCCCGTGGGACTCCCGGTCAGAGACCCAGTACTTC. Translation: CASSPWDSRSETQYF.

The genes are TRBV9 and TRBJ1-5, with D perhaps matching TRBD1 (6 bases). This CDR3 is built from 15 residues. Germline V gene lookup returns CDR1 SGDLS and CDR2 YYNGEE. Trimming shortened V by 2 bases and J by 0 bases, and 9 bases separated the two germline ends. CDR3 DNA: TGTGCCAGCAGCGTGGGGGCAGTTAGCAATCAGCCCCAGCATTTT. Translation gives CASSVGAVSNQPQHF.

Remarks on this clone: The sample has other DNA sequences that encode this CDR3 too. The CDR3 DNA reads as TGCGCCAGCAGCTTGGCAGGGAATCAGCCCCAGCATTTT. This codes for CASSLAGNQPQHF. The V and J genes are TRBV5-1 and TRBJ1-5; possible D gene TRBD1, 5 bases. The V end lost 0 bases, the J end lost 4 bases, and 5 bases lay between the germline ends. Germline CDR1 reads SGHRS; CDR2 reads YFSETQ. This CDR3 region has 13 residues.

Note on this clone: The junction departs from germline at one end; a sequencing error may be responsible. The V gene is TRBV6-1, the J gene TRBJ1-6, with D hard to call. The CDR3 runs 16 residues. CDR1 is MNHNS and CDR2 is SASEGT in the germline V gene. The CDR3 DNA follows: TGTGCCACCAGTGAAGTTCAGCAGGTCCTAGGGTCACCCCTCCACTTT. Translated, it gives CATSEVQQVLGSPLHF.

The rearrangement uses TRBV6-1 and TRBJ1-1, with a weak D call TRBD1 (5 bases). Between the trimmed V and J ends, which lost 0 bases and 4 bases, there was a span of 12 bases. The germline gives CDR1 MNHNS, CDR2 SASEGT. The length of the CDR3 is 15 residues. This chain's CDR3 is CASSEAWPRGTEAFF. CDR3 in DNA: TGTGCCAGCAGTGAAGCATGGCCGAGGGGCACTGAAGCTTTCTTT.

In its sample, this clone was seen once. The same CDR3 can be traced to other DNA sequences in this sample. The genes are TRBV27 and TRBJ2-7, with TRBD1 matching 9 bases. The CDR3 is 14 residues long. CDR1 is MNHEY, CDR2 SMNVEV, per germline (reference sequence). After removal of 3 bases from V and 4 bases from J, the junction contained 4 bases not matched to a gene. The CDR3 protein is CASSFGTGTYEQYF. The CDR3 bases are TGTGCCAGCAGTTTTGGGACAGGGACTTACGAGCAGTACTTC.

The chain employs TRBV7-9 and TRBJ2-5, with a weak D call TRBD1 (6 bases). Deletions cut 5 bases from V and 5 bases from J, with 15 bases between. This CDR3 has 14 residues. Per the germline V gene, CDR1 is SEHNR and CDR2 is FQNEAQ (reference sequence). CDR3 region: CASSQGTSRETQYF. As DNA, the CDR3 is TGTGCCAGCAGCCAGGGGACGTCGAGGGAGACCCAGTACTTC. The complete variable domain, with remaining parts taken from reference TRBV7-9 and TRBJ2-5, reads DTGVSQNPRHKITKRGQNVTFRCDPISEHNRLYWYRQTLGQGPEFLTYFQNEAQLEKSRLLSDRFSAERPKGSFSTLEIQRTEQGDSAMYLCASSQGTSRETQYFGPGTRLLVL.

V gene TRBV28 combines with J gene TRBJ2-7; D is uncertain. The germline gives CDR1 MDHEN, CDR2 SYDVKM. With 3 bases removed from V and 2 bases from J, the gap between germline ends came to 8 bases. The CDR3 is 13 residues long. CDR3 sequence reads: CASSFNSPYEQYF. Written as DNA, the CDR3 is TGTGCCAGCAGTTTCAACAGTCCCTACGAGCAGTACTTC.

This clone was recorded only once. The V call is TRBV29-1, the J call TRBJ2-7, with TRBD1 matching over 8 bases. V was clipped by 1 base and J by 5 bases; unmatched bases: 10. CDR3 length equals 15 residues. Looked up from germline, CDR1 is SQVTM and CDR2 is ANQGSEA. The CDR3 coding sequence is TGCAGCGTTGAAGGGCCCCAGGGGGCGGCCCACGAGCAGTACTTC. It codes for CSVEGPQGAAHEQYF.

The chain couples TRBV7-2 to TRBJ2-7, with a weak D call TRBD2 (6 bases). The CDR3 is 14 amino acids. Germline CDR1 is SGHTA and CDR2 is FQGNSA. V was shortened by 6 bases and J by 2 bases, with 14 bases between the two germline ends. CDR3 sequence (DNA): TGTGCCAGCAGTACCGGGACTTACGCCTACGAGCAGTACTTC. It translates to CASSTGTYAYEQYF.

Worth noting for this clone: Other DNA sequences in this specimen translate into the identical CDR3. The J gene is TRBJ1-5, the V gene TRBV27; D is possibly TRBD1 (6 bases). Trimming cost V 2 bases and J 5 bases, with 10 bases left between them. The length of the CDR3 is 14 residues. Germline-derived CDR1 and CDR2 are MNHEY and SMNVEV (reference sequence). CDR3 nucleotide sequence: TGTGCCAGCAGTTTAGTGGGGGCAGATCAGCCCCAGCATTTT. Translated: CASSLVGADQPQHF.

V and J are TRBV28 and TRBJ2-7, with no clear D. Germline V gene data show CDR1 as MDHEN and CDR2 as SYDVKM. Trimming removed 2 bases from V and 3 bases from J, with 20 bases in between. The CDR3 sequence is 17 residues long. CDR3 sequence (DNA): TGTGCCAGCAGTTTACGGGCTACCTACACCCACCACTACGAGCAGTACTTC. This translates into CASSLRATYTHHYEQYF.

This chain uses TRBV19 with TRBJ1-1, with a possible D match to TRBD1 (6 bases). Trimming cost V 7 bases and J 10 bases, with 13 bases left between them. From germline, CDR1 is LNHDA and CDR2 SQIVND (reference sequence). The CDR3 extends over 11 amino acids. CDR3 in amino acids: CASKQGSGAFF. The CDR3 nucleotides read TGTGCCAGTAAACAGGGATCGGGAGCTTTCTTT.